This T cell receptor beta chain was found in a study of monozygotic twins with inflammatory bowel disease. Regarding the study as a whole: Patients received differing immunosuppressive treatments, which may have added variability to their repertoires. Twins with IBD were found to have lower TCRbeta diversity (inverse Simpson) than healthy co-twins. Any single strong signal or clonotype tied to IBD lacked support.

Template switching introduced UMIs that contain a 6-nucleotide sample barcode. From the 5' RACE reads, TCRdb lists one entry per CDR3 protein and no DNA. The listing contains about 210,000 distinct CDR3 sequences. In the case of this clonotype: Its antigen is unidentified.

The source material was blood. The receptor comes from a human donor with ulcerative colitis or Crohn's disease, or a healthy co-twin of an affected twin (not recorded which).

CDR3 in amino acids: CASSDSLGPLQFF. The chain couples TRBV6-4 to TRBJ2-1; TCRdb designates TRBD2, a call that cannot be tested without DNA. Per the germline V gene, CDR1 is MRHNA and CDR2 is SNTAGT. The CDR3 is 13 residues long.